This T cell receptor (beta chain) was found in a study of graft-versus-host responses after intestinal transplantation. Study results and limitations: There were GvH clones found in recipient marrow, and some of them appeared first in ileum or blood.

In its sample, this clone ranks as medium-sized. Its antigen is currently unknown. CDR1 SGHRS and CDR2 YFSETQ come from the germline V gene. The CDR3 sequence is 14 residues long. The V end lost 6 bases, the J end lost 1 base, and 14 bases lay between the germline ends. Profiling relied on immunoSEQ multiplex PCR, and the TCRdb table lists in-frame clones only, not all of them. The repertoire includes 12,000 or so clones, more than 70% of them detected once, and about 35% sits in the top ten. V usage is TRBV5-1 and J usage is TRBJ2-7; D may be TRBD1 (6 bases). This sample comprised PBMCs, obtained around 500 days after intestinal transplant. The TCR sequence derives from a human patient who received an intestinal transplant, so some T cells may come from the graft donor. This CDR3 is CASTRDIGSYEQYF. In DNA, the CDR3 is TGCGCCAGCACCAGGGACATTGGATCCTACGAGCAGTACTTC.